The TCR beta chain described here comes from a study of a mutant IDH1 vaccine in newly diagnosed glioma. Study in general: During weeks 1, 3, 5, 7, 11, 15, 19 and 23, patients received eight vaccinations. Treated patients were roughly 62% male, roughly 40% female, mean age approximately 42 years. Prior therapy was radiotherapy, temozolomide, or both; most received both.

CDR1 and CDR2 from the germline V gene are MDHEN and SYDVKM. This CDR3 has 15 amino acids. Trimming removed 5 bases from V and 2 bases from J; junction bases left unmatched: 6. As for time point: week 23, last vaccination. Every vaccine dose comprised 300 ug of mutant IDH1 20-mer peptide plus topical imiquimod. Profiled with immunoSEQ multiplex PCR; TCRdb holds only in-frame clones, not every one. This table has approximately 62,000 clones, about 88% appearing once. About this clone itself: Its antigen is undetermined.

The gene calls are TRBV28 and TRBJ1-5; 7 bases match TRBD1. The sample consisted of PBMCs, taken from a glioma patient whose treatment included an IDH1 peptide vaccine. This sequence originates from a man younger than 45 with glioma. The CDR3 loop reads CASSPTGEGNQPQHF. DNA for the CDR3: TGTGCCAGCAGTCCAACAGGGGAGGGCAATCAGCCCCAGCATTTT.